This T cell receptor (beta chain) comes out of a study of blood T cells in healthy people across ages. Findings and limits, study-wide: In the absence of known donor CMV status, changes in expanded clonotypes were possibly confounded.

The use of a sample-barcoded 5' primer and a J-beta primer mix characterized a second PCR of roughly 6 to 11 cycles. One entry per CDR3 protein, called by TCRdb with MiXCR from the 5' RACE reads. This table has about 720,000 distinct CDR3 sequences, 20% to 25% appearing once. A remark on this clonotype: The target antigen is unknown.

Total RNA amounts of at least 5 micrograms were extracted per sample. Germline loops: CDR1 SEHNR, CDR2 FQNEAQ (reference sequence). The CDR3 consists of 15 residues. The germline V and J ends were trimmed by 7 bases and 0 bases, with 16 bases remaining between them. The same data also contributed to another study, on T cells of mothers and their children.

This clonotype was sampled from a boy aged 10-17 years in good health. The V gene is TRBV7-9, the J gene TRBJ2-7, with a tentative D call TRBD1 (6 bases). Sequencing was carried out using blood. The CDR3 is CASITGTDSSYEQYF. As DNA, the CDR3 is TGTGCCAGCATAACCGGGACGGACAGCTCCTACGAGCAGTACTTC.